This T cell receptor beta chain was identified during a study of blood T cell repertoires in COVID-19. Study overall: Collection of acute and convalescent COVID-19 samples took place in the United States, Italy and Spain. Sample material is recorded as cDNA or gDNA derived from T cells, B-cell-depleted T cells, or PBMCs.

Assay used: immunoSEQ multiplex PCR; TCRdb lists only in-frame clones, some missing. The sample includes about half a million clones, about nine tenths of them seen just once. Germline trimming cut 5 bases from V and 7 bases from J; bases unmatched to any gene: 8. CDR3 size: 15 residues. Germline lookup yields CDR1 SGHTS and CDR2 YDEGEE. The study recruited people aged about 18 to 95 years across some 23 US areas. Donors in Cohort 3 who had recovered were those with two negative PCRs, healthcare professional clearance, or resolution of their symptoms. The genes are TRBV5-8 and TRBJ2-2; TRBD2 aligns across 10 bases. The specimen was PBMCs or T cells enriched from blood (not recorded which). The TCR comes from a woman aged 55-75 years who had recovered from COVID-19. This CDR3 reads CASSPGTSAVGELFF. CDR3 bases: TGTGCCAGCAGTCCCGGGACTAGCGCTGTCGGGGAGCTGTTTTTT.